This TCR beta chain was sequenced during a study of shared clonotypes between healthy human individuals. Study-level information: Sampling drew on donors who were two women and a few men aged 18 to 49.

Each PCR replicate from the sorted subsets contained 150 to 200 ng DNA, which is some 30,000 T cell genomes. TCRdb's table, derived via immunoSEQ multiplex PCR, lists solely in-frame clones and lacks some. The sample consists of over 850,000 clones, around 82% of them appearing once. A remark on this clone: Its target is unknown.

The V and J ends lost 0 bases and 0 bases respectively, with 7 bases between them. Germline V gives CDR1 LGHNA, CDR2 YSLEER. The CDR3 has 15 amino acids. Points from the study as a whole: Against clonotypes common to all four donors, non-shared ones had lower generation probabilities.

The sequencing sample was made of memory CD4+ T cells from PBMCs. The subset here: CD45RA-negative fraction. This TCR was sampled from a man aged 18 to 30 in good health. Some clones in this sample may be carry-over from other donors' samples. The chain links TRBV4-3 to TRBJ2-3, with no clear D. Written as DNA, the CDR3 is TGCGCCAGCAGCCAAGACTGGGTTAGCACAGATACGCAGTATTTT. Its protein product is CASSQDWVSTDTQYF.